Each of the 14 T cell receptor beta chains below was sequenced from the same sample in a study of T cell responses to AZD1222 COVID-19 vaccine. Profiled with immunoSEQ multiplex PCR; TCRdb holds only in-frame clones, not every one. This sample yields about 190,000 clones, of which around 94% are seen a single time; roughly 1.3% belongs to the top ten. This sample comprised peripheral blood, obtained on day 0 of AZD1222 vaccination. These TCRs come from an adult in good health.

The chain carries TRBV24-1 and TRBJ2-2; D gene unclear. This CDR3 spans 14 amino acids. The V end was cut by 1 base, the J end by 2 bases, with 4 bases between. Germline V gives CDR1 KGHDR, CDR2 SFDVKD. In DNA, the CDR3 is TGTGCCACCAGTGATTTCGTCAACACCGGGGAGCTGTTTTTT. Translated: CATSDFVNTGELFF.

The chain carries TRBV30 and TRBJ1-2; no firm D call. The CDR3 has 10 amino acids. V was shortened by 4 bases and J by 5 bases, with 5 bases between the two germline ends. Germline V gene sequence: CDR1 GTSNPN, CDR2 SVGIG (reference sequence). The CDR3 nucleotides are TGTGCCTGGAAGGGTTATGGCTACACCTTC. Amino acids: CAWKGYGYTF.

The chain combines TRBV29-1 with TRBJ2-5, with 13 bases that match TRBD2. Germline V CDR1 and CDR2: SQVTM, ANQGSEA. This CDR3 is 15 amino acids long. The V segment lost 5 bases and the J segment 4 bases; nucleotides outside the gene matches: 7. The CDR3 loop reads CSVHSGTSGAETQYF. CDR3 bases: TGCAGCGTTCACAGCGGGACTAGCGGGGCAGAGACCCAGTACTTC.

CDR3 protein: CAPNCIGREQYF. CDR3 coding DNA: TGTGCCCCCAATTGCATCGGACGAGAGCAGTACTTC. The V gene is TRBV10-3, the J gene TRBJ2-7, with no clear D. The germline gives CDR1 ENHRY, CDR2 SYGVKD. V was cut by 11 bases and J by 7 bases, with 18 bases left in between. The CDR3 consists of 12 residues.

V is TRBV19 and J is TRBJ1-5; D may be TRBD1 (6 bases). Per germline, CDR1 LNHDA and CDR2 SQIVND (reference sequence). Between the trimmed V and J ends, which lost 6 bases and 2 bases, there was a span of 11 bases. The CDR3 is 14 amino acids. The chain's CDR3 is CASRYRVRNQPQHF. CDR3 coding DNA: TGTGCCAGTAGGTACAGGGTACGCAATCAGCCCCAGCATTTT.

This clone was observed a handful of times. The rearrangement joins TRBV7-2 to TRBJ2-7; D is possibly TRBD2 (5 bases). Between the trimmed V and J ends, which lost 7 bases and 3 bases, there was a span of 13 bases. CDR1 is SGHTA, CDR2 FQGNSA, per germline. The CDR3 consists of 13 residues. Here the CDR3 reads CASTLGVDYEQYF. CDR3 sequence (DNA): TGTGCCAGCACCCTCGGGGTAGACTACGAGCAGTACTTC.

V is TRBV29-1 and J is TRBJ2-7; unclear D gene. Deletions cut 4 bases from V and 3 bases from J, with 10 bases between. The CDR3 is made up of 12 amino acids. The V gene's germline CDR1 is SQVTM and CDR2 ANQGSEA. The CDR3 nucleotides are TGCAGCGTTGTTGTCGGATACTACGAGCAGTACTTC. It encodes CSVVVGYYEQYF.

The chain is built from TRBV18 and TRBJ1-5; 8 nucleotides line up with TRBD1. This CDR3 region has 16 residues. The V gene's germline CDR1 is KGHSH and CDR2 LQKENI. Trimming took 1 base from V and 5 from J; bases not matched to a gene: 7. This CDR3 is CASSPLGGTGDQPQHF. In DNA, the CDR3 is TGTGCCAGCTCACCACTGGGCGGGACAGGAGATCAGCCCCAGCATTTT.

The V call is TRBV19, the J call TRBJ1-2, with D unresolved. CDR3 length: 14 residues. V lost 4 bases and J 4 bases, leaving 13 bases between the germline ends. Germline V lookup: CDR1 LNHDA, CDR2 SQIVND (reference sequence). The CDR3 is CASSSPRRLYGYTF. The CDR3 DNA is TGTGCCAGTAGTAGTCCACGGAGGCTCTATGGCTACACCTTC.

This clone showed up just once. The rearrangement uses TRBV29-1 and TRBJ1-5; tentative D call: TRBD1 (5 bases). Deletions cut 4 bases from V and 7 bases from J, with 14 bases between. The V gene's germline CDR1 is SQVTM and CDR2 ANQGSEA. The CDR3 has 13 residues. CDR3 nucleotide sequence: TGCAGCGTTGGAGACTCCGGGGGACAGCCCCAGCATTTT. Its translation: CSVGDSGGQPQHF.

Worth noting for this clone: Other DNA sequences from this sample encode an identical CDR3 as well. The V and J genes are TRBV15 and TRBJ1-5, with D hard to call. CDR3 length: 15 amino acids. V lost 1 base and J lost 2, with 9 bases in between. Germline values: CDR1 LNHNV, CDR2 YYDKDF (reference sequence). The CDR3 bases are TGTGCCACCAGCAGAGTAGGCCAGGGCAATCAGCCCCAGCATTTT. Translated: CATSRVGQGNQPQHF.

This chain joins TRBV5-4 and TRBJ1-6; D is unclear. Looked up from germline, CDR1 is SGHNT and CDR2 is YYREEE (reference sequence). V shed 4 bases and J shed 7 bases, with 15 bases lying between them. The CDR3 has 15 amino acids. DNA of the CDR3: TGTGCCAGCAGCGACGGCGGGGTTATGAATTCACCCCTCCACTTT. Its protein product is CASSDGGVMNSPLHF. Based on the CDR3 plus reference TRBV5-4 and TRBJ1-6, the full variable domain is ETGVTQSPTHLIKTRGQQVTLRCSSQSGHNTVSWYQQALGQGPQFIFQYYREEENGRGNFPPRFSGLQFPNYSSELNVNALELDDSALYLCASSDGGVMNSPLHFGNGTRLTVT.

This chain joins TRBV5-5 and TRBJ1-5, with D maybe TRBD1 (5 bases). Trimming stripped 5 bases from V and 0 bases from J, with 15 bases between. This CDR3 has 16 residues. The germline gives CDR1 SGHKS, CDR2 YYEKEE (reference sequence). The CDR3 bases are TGTGCCAGCAGTCGTGGGGGGAAGGTTAGCAATCAGCCCCAGCATTTT. This encodes CASSRGGKVSNQPQHF.

The chain is built from TRBV6-6 and TRBJ2-1; TRBD2 aligns across 12 bases. The CDR3 loop spans 17 amino acids. Germline-derived CDR1 and CDR2 are MNHNY and SVGAGI (reference sequence). V lost 5 bases and J lost 0; bases outside the gene matches: 5. The CDR3 spells CASSPLAGGSSYNEQFF. The DNA of the CDR3 is TGTGCCAGCAGTCCGCTAGCGGGGGGGAGCTCCTACAATGAGCAGTTCTTC.